Listed here are 15 T cell receptor beta chains from one sample, sequenced in a study of technical replicates of blood from several donors. Only in-frame clones appear in the TCRdb table, and some are missing; sequencing was by immunoSEQ multiplex PCR. The table has over 50,000 clones, less than 98% seen once. The sequenced sample consisted of T cells isolated from PBMCs. These TCRs come from a human donor in good health.

This clone is a singleton in its sample. This rearrangement joins TRBV2 to TRBJ1-1, with D maybe TRBD1 (6 bases). The germline V gene encodes CDR1 SNHLY and CDR2 FYNNEI. The CDR3 runs 17 residues. V was cut by 6 bases and J by 8 bases, with 28 bases left in between. The CDR3 is CASSGTGPATTPLEAFF. The CDR3 DNA sequence: TGTGCCAGCAGCGGAACAGGGCCCGCGACGACCCCATTGGAAGCTTTCTTT.

The table lists this clone with a count of one. The genes are TRBV19 and TRBJ2-2; a weak D match, TRBD1 (6 bases). V was cut by 4 bases and J by 3 bases, with 15 bases left in between. The germline CDR1 and CDR2 sequences are LNHDA and SQIVND (reference sequence). The CDR3 is made up of 16 amino acids. The DNA of the CDR3 is TGTGCCAGTAGTAACACCCAGGGGTCCGACACCGGGGAGCTGTTTTTT. It specifies CASSNTQGSDTGELFF.

The genes are TRBV5-1 and TRBJ2-7; TRBD1 is a possible D gene (6 bases). CDR1 SGHRS and CDR2 YFSETQ come from the germline V gene. V lost 2 bases and J 0 bases, leaving 9 bases between the germline ends. The CDR3 length is 14 residues. CDR3 loop: CASSFGRGSYEQYF. In DNA, the CDR3 is TGCGCCAGCAGCTTTGGCAGGGGCTCCTACGAGCAGTACTTC.

This clone appeared a single time. The chain uses TRBV4-1 and TRBJ2-1; D remains ambiguous. CDR1 and CDR2 from the germline V gene are MGHRA and YSYEKL. The V and J ends lost 0 bases and 5 bases respectively, with 8 bases between them. This CDR3 has 14 amino acids. CDR3 sequence: CASSQDHSNNEQFF. The CDR3 bases are TGCGCCAGCAGCCAAGATCACAGTAACAATGAGCAGTTCTTC.

V usage is TRBV7-2 and J usage is TRBJ2-7; D is unresolved. Germline assignment: CDR1 SGHTA and CDR2 FQGNSA. The CDR3 has 14 residues. V lost 6 bases, J lost 4 bases, and 16 bases lay in between. CDR3 coding DNA: TGTGCCAGCAGACCGTACTCACCCGTTTACGAGCAGTACTTC. Translated: CASRPYSPVYEQYF.

V usage is TRBV6-5 and J usage is TRBJ2-1; the match to TRBD2 covers 7 bases. CDR3 length equals 13 residues. In germline, CDR1 is MNHEY, CDR2 SVGAGI. The V and J ends lost 10 bases and 6 bases, in that order; junction bases with no gene match: 9. CDR3 nucleotides: TGTGCCATCCAGGCGGGAGATGGCAATGAGCAGTTCTTC. This encodes CAIQAGDGNEQFF.

The rearrangement links TRBV14 to TRBJ2-6, with TRBD1 identical over 10 bases. Losses at the gene ends were 0 bases for V and 0 bases for J; bases not matched to a gene: 2. The CDR3 sequence is 18 residues long. Germline V gene data show CDR1 as SGHDN and CDR2 as FVKESK. The CDR3: CASSQEGQGSSGANVLTF. The CDR3, as DNA: TGTGCCAGCAGCCAAGAGGGACAGGGGTCCTCTGGGGCCAACGTCCTGACTTTC.

This chain connects TRBV29-1 to TRBJ1-2, with no clear D. V shed 8 bases and J shed 4 bases, with 20 bases lying between them. CDR3 length equals 14 residues. Germline values: CDR1 SQVTM, CDR2 ANQGSEA. The CDR3: CSIVGGPDTYGYTF. The CDR3 DNA follows: TGCAGCATCGTCGGAGGGCCAGATACCTATGGCTACACCTTC. Full variable domain (rest looked up from reference TRBV29-1 and TRBJ1-2): SAVISQKPSRDICQRGTSLTIQCQVDSQVTMMFWYRQQPGQSLTLIATANQGSEATYESGFVIDKFPISRPNLTFSTLTVSNMSPEDSSIYLCSIVGGPDTYGYTFGSGTRLTVV.

The rearrangement uses TRBV27 and TRBJ1-1; 9 bases align to TRBD1. CDR1 and CDR2 from the germline V gene are MNHEY and SMNVEV (reference sequence). The V and J ends lost 6 bases and 0 bases, in that order; junction bases with no gene match: 8. The CDR3 extends over 16 amino acids. The DNA for the CDR3 is TGTGCCAGCAGATACAGGGGGCCCTTAATGAACACTGAAGCTTTCTTT. Its protein product is CASRYRGPLMNTEAFF.

This sequence joins TRBV19 and TRBJ1-3; weak D call: TRBD1 (6 bases). CDR3 length: 13 amino acids. Germline V gene data show CDR1 as LNHDA and CDR2 as SQIVND (reference sequence). The germline V and J ends were trimmed by 9 bases and 2 bases, with 11 bases remaining between them. This CDR3 is CASSTGPGNTIYF. Here the CDR3 DNA reads TGTGCCAGCTCTACAGGGCCTGGAAACACCATATATTTT. The full variable domain, its missing parts supplied by reference TRBV19 and TRBJ1-3, is DGGITQSPKYLFRKEGQNVTLSCEQNLNHDAMYWYRQDPGQGLRLIYYSQIVNDFQKGDIAEGYSVSREKKESFPLTVTSAQKNPTAFYLCASSTGPGNTIYFGEGSWLTVV.

The chain carries TRBV7-8 and TRBJ1-2; the D gene is possibly TRBD1 (5 bases). V lost 1 base and J 3 bases, leaving 9 bases between the germline ends. Looked up from germline, CDR1 is SGHVS and CDR2 is FQNEAQ. The CDR3 extends over 14 amino acids. CDR3 coding DNA: TGTGCCAGCAGCTTAGGAGGAGGGGACTATGGCTACACCTTC. Protein product: CASSLGGGDYGYTF.

The rearrangement uses TRBV6-1 and TRBJ2-2; 9 bases are shared with TRBD1. The CDR3 loop spans 18 amino acids. CDR1 is MNHNS, CDR2 SASEGT, per germline. V lost 3 bases and J lost 6; bases outside the gene matches: 14. Written as DNA, the CDR3 is TGTGCCAGCAGTGACAGGGACAGGGCATACAACCCCCCCGGGGAGCTGTTTTTT. Its protein product is CASSDRDRAYNPPGELFF.

The chain recombines TRBV9 with TRBJ2-7; 8 bases map to TRBD1. Looked up from germline, CDR1 is SGDLS and CDR2 is YYNGEE. The CDR3 sequence is 15 residues long. With 0 bases clipped from V and 1 base from J, the junction kept 3 bases outside the gene matches. As DNA, the CDR3 is TGTGCCAGCAGCGTAGAACAGGGGGGTTCCTACGAGCAGTACTTC. Amino acid sequence: CASSVEQGGSYEQYF.

This chain connects TRBV20-1 to TRBJ1-1, with a weak D call TRBD1 (5 bases). V lost 0 bases to trimming and J lost 11 bases, with 10 bases between them. The CDR3 is made up of 11 amino acids. Germline CDR1 reads DFQATT; CDR2 reads SNEGSKA (reference sequence). CDR3 loop: CSARDWDWAFF. CDR3 bases: TGCAGTGCTAGAGATTGGGACTGGGCTTTCTTT.

The V and J genes are TRBV25-1 and TRBJ2-7; D is possibly TRBD1 (5 bases). The V end lost 0 bases, the J end lost 6 bases, and 12 bases lay between the germline ends. This CDR3 has 14 residues. CDR1 and CDR2 from the germline V gene are MGHDK and SYGVNS. CDR3 amino acids: CASSEYDSIGEQYF. The CDR3 bases are TGTGCCAGCAGTGAATATGACAGTATCGGCGAGCAGTACTTC.